The sequence of this TCR beta chain was determined in a study of blood T cell repertoires in COVID-19. Study background: Some COVID-19 samples were acute and others convalescent; all came from the United States, Italy and Spain.

The V gene's germline CDR1 is LNHDA and CDR2 SQIVND (reference sequence). This CDR3 is 15 amino acids long. V lost 7 bases to trimming and J lost 0 bases; unmatched junction nucleotides: 3. In the original analysis: Nucleated cell counts were estimated from reference gene primer amplification. Only in-frame clones appear in the TCRdb table, and some are missing; sequencing was by immunoSEQ multiplex PCR. That table supplies the V and J calls and clone size; D and trimming were determined from the DNA. The table records around 67,000 clones, about 90% of them present only once. The chain has TRBV19 and TRBJ1-3, with TRBD1 matching 10 bases. The clonotype comes from an elderly woman with active or convalescent COVID-19. Sequences were obtained from peripheral blood. The CDR3, as DNA: TGTGCCAGTACCAGGGACAGGGGCTCTGGAAACACCATATATTTT. It yields the protein CASTRDRGSGNTIYF.